The entry that follows covers one T cell receptor (beta chain) sequence. Its antigen is not identified. In nominal health when sampled, donors likely had unrecorded immune exposures nonetheless. PCR amplification relied on 60 Vbeta primers (plus 13 Jbeta primers). Original processing notes: Roughly 9.9 million shared chains were among the approximately 80 million unique TCR beta chains that a later analysis counted. Data came from immunoSEQ multiplex PCR; TCRdb stores just in-frame clones and leaves some out. D and trimming come from the DNA, and the V and J calls and clone size come from that table. The profile shows 150,000 to 200,000 clones, 65% to 85% of them singletons. The sample comes from a study of cytomegalovirus exposure and HLA in healthy donors. The wider study: About 85 million unique TCR sequences came from HLA-typed donors in an early release.

V gave up 7 bases and J gave up 1 base, with 20 bases separating them. The CDR3 loop spans 16 amino acids. Germline V gene lookup returns CDR1 MNHNY and CDR2 SVGAGI (reference sequence). The study, taken as a whole, reports: Among TCR beta chains of equal frequency, HLA-associated ones were more clonally expanded in a later analysis.

The rearrangement links TRBV6-6 to TRBJ2-7; TRBD1 is a possible D gene (5 bases). Sequencing input: PBMCs. The sequence was collected from a man between 18 and 29 years old in good health and CMV-seronegative. The DNA for the CDR3 is TGTGCCAGCACCGTACAACAGGTGGTTAGATCCTACGAGCAGTACTTC. This translates into CASTVQQVVRSYEQYF.